This T cell receptor (beta chain) comes out of a study of identical twins. The germline CDR1 and CDR2 sequences are SGHTA and FQGNSA. V was shortened by 3 bases and J by 4 bases, with 13 bases between the two germline ends. The CDR3 runs to 15 residues. Study-level findings and limits: A lower insertion count was a feature of abundant cord blood beta clonotypes, with no such feature in memory repertoires. Excess sharing by twins proved weaker in beta out-of-frame sequences.

Of note for this clonotype: The antigen is unknown.

Each donor was a healthy Caucasian. Each CDR3 protein gets one entry after TCRdb re-called the 5' RACE reads with MiXCR. The table lists 400,000 to 550,000 distinct CDR3 sequences, approximately 22% of them singletons. This same sample was also part of a study on T cells expressing NK-cell markers. From that paper: A few donors showed these clonotypes also leading the CD3+CD56-NKG2C+ fraction.

The chain carries TRBV7-2 and TRBJ2-1; D gene unclear. This clonotype originated in a woman between 18 and 29 years old in good health. Sequencing was carried out using CD4+ T cells sorted from blood. The CDR3 nucleotides are TGTGCCAGCAGCTTGGTCGGCACGAATTACAATGAGCAGTTCTTC. It codes for CASSLVGTNYNEQFF.